The rows below give T cell receptor beta chains drawn from one sample of a study of T cells in Graves' hyperthyroidism and ophthalmopathy. TCRdb re-called the multiplex PCR reads with MiXCR, one entry per CDR3 protein. The sample has approximately 300,000 distinct CDR3 sequences; over 15% are singletons. The material sequenced was blood. All receptors derive from a man aged 25 to 40 with Graves' hyperthyroidism. Each CDR3 is given with its conserved first and last residue. A D gene is named only where the DNA matches it firmly. Expanded clones are given a class, and other clones once, few, many or no size at all.

cdr3_nt cdr3_aa d_call j_call v_call clone_size
TGTGCCAGCAGTTACTGGGACGGAGGGCCTGCCGAGCAGTACTTC CASSYWDGGPAEQYF NA TRBJ2-7 TRBV6-5 many
TGTGCCAGCAGGTCCCTCTACGAGCAGTACTTC CASRSLYEQYF NA TRBJ2-7 TRBV27 few
TGTGCCAGCAACACAGGGGGCTGGACCGGGGAGCTGTTTTTT CASNTGGWTGELFF TRBD1 TRBJ2-2 TRBV19 many
TGTGCCAGTACGCAGGGGCCGGTCACCGGGGAGCTGTTTTTT CASTQGPVTGELFF NA TRBJ2-2 TRBV19 few
TGTGCCAGCAGTGCATGGGGGGAGGAGCGGGGAACCTACTCCTACAATGAGCAGTTCTTC CASSAWGEERGTYSYNEQFF TRBD2 TRBJ2-1 TRBV12-3/TRBV12-4 many
TGTGCCAGCTCACCACTAGCGGGGGGCCAGACCGGGGAGCTGTTTTTT CASSPLAGGQTGELFF TRBD2 TRBJ2-2 TRBV18 many
TGTGCCGGCCGACAACTCACAGGGGCTCAGCCCCAGCATTTT CAGRQLTGAQPQHF TRBD1 TRBJ1-5 TRBV2 NA
TGTGCCACCAGCAGAGATCCCATTAACTCTGGAAACACCATATATTTT CATSRDPINSGNTIYF NA TRBJ1-3 TRBV15 NA
TGCAGTGCTAGAGACACTGAAGCTTTCTTT CSARDTEAFF NA TRBJ1-1 TRBV20-1 NA
TGTGCCAGTAGTAAGGGTAACACTGAAGCTTTCTTT CASSKGNTEAFF NA TRBJ1-1 TRBV19 NA
TGTGCCACCAGTGACACGACAGGGGGCTTTAATCAGCCCCAGCATTTT CATSDTTGGFNQPQHF TRBD1 TRBJ1-5 TRBV24-1 few
TGCAGCGTTGTATCGGGCGGGAGTCAGCCCCAGCATTTT CSVVSGGSQPQHF NA TRBJ1-5 TRBV29-1 NA
TGCGCCAGCAGCCTGGGGGGACAGGCCCAGCGTGAGACCCAGTACTTC CASSLGGQAQRETQYF TRBD1 TRBJ2-5 TRBV5-1 many
TGTGCCAGCAGCAGGACAGCCGGGGAGCTGTTTTTT CASSRTAGELFF NA TRBJ2-2 TRBV27 many
TGTGCCAGTAGTATAGCAGGGGGCAGGGATTCACCCCTCCACTTT CASSIAGGRDSPLHF TRBD1 TRBJ1-6 TRBV19 few
TGTGCCAGCATTTTGATCGAGTACGAGCAGTACTTC CASILIEYEQYF NA TRBJ2-7 TRBV2 many
TGCAGCGTTGGGACTAACCATGCGCAGTATTTT CSVGTNHAQYF NA TRBJ2-3 TRBV29-1 once
TGTGCCAGTACTTACACAACGGAGTCCTACAATGAGCAGTTCTTC CASTYTTESYNEQFF NA TRBJ2-1 TRBV7-6 many
TGTGCCACCTCAGGGGGCGGGGACGAGCAGTACTTC CATSGGGDEQYF TRBD1 TRBJ2-7 TRBV3-1 many
TGTGCCAGCAGCGTAGGGGTCCAAGTAGGGGGGGCGCCCACCAATGAGCAGTTCTTC CASSVGVQVGGAPTNEQFF NA TRBJ2-1 TRBV9 NA
TGCAGCGTGTCGGGACAGATGAACACTGAAGCTTTCTTT CSVSGQMNTEAFF TRBD1 TRBJ1-1 TRBV29-1 many
TGTGCCAGCAGTTACAAGGGGGGCCGGTTGAATGAGCAGTTCTTC CASSYKGGRLNEQFF NA TRBJ2-1 TRBV27 many
TGTGCCAGCAGCTTAGCGCTAGTGACTAGCATTTACGAGCAGTACTTC CASSLALVTSIYEQYF TRBD2 TRBJ2-7 TRBV7-2 many
TGTGCCAGCAGCCCACCGCTGACTGGGGAACTGTTTTTT CASSPPLTGELFF NA TRBJ1-4 TRBV12-3/TRBV12-4 many
TGTGCCAGCAGCCCCGATAGCGGGGGCGCAGATACGCAGTATTTT CASSPDSGGADTQYF TRBD2 TRBJ2-3 TRBV5-6 NA
TGTGCCTCCCTGTGGGCAGACCCGAACACTGAAGCTTTCTTT CASLWADPNTEAFF NA TRBJ1-1 TRBV2 many
TGTGCCTGGAGTAGCGGTACACAAGAGACCCAGTACTTC CAWSSGTQETQYF NA TRBJ2-5 TRBV30 NA
TGTGCCAGCAGCTCCATAGCGGGGCTAGAGCAGTTCTTC CASSSIAGLEQFF TRBD2 TRBJ2-1 TRBV7-2 NA
TGTGCCAGCAGTTTACGGTCATCACCACCCCTCGAGCAGTACTTC CASSLRSSPPLEQYF NA TRBJ2-7 TRBV28 many
TGTGCCAGCAGCTTATCTCCTACTGAAGCTTTCTTT CASSLSPTEAFF NA TRBJ1-1 TRBV11-2 many
TGTGCCAGCAGTTATTCCGGAGTCCCACCCTACAATGAGCAGTTCTTC CASSYSGVPPYNEQFF NA TRBJ2-1 TRBV6-1 many
TGTGCCAGCGGGACGGCGCCCCAGCATTTT CASGTAPQHF NA TRBJ1-5 TRBV6-1 many
TGTGCCAGCAGCCGACGGACAGGCAGCTACGAGCAGTACTTC CASSRRTGSYEQYF TRBD1 TRBJ2-7 TRBV3-1 many
TGTGCCAGCAGCTTAAGGGGTCAGGGGTTCGATACGCAGTATTTT CASSLRGQGFDTQYF NA TRBJ2-3 TRBV7-2 many
TGTGCCAGCAACCCCGGGACTAGCGGGGGCAATGAGCAGTTCTTC CASNPGTSGGNEQFF TRBD2 TRBJ2-1 TRBV11-2 NA
TGTGCCAGCAGTCTATCAACAGGGACCTACGAGCAGTACTTC CASSLSTGTYEQYF NA TRBJ2-7 TRBV6-1 many
TGCAGTGCTAGAGAGACTTCCCACACCGGGGAGCTGTTTTTT CSARETSHTGELFF NA TRBJ2-2 TRBV20-1 few
TGTGCCAGCAGAGGACAGGGTAGCGCCGGGGAGCTGTTTTTT CASRGQGSAGELFF TRBD1 TRBJ2-2 TRBV6-4 many
TGTGCCAGCACGACAAGCGATCAGCCCCAGCATTTT CASTTSDQPQHF NA TRBJ1-5 TRBV6-1 many
TGTGCCAGCACCCAAGCGGGAGTTCAGTTCTTC CASTQAGVQFF TRBD2 TRBJ2-1 TRBV3-1 many
TGTGCCATCAGTGCATACTTAGGACAGGCAAATACGCAGTATTTT CAISAYLGQANTQYF TRBD1 TRBJ2-3 TRBV10-3 few
TGTGCCAGCAGCAAACTAATGACAGGGAACACCGGGGAGCTGTTTTTT CASSKLMTGNTGELFF NA TRBJ2-2 TRBV12-3/TRBV12-4 many
TGTGCCAGCAGCCCTTCGGGGACAAGCTATGGCTACACCTTC CASSPSGTSYGYTF NA TRBJ1-2 TRBV11-3 NA
TGTGCCAGCAAGGCAGGGGGGTATACAGGCAATCAGCCCCAGCATTTT CASKAGGYTGNQPQHF TRBD1 TRBJ1-5 TRBV6-1 few
TGCAGTGCTAGAGATTCCCGGGGAGCAGGTGAAAAACTGTTTTTT CSARDSRGAGEKLFF NA TRBJ1-4 TRBV20-1 few
TGTGCCAGCTCACCAGTTGACCACTTGGGGACTGAAGCTTTCTTT CASSPVDHLGTEAFF NA TRBJ1-1 TRBV18 many